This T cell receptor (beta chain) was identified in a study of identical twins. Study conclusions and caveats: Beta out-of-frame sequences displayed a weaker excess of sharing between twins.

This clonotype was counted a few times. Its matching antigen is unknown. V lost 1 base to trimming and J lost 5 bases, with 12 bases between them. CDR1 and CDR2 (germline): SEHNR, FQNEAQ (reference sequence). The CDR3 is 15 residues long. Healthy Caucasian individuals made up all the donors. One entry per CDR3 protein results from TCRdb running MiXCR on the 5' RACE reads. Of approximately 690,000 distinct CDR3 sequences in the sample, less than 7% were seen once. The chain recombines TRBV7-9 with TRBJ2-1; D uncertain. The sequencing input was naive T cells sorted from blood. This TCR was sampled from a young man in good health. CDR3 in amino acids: CASSLVFWENNEQFF. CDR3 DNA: TGTGCCAGCAGCTTAGTTTTTTGGGAAAACAATGAGCAGTTCTTC.